The rows below give T cell receptor beta chains drawn from one sample of a study of identical twins. TCRdb analysed the 5' RACE reads with MiXCR anew, one entry per CDR3 protein. The sample holds about 150,000 distinct CDR3 sequences, roughly 3.2% seen once. The sample taken for sequencing was memory T cells sorted from blood. These receptors came from a man younger than 35 in good health. The CDR3 runs from the conserved cysteine through the conserved F or W. D genes are given only for firm matches. Not every row has a clone size; where given, it reads once, few, many or a size class.

>TRBV5-6|many|TRBJ2-7|.
TGTGCCAGCAGCCCTACCGGGGCGGACAGCTCCTACGAGCAGTACTTC
CASSPTGADSSYEQYF
>TRBV12-3/TRBV12-4|many|TRBJ2-1|.
TGTGCCAGCAGACAAACAGGGTACAATGAGCAGTTCTTC
CASRQTGYNEQFF
>TRBV20-1|many|TRBJ2-2|.
TGCAGTGCTAGAGTGACAGGCACCGGGGAGCTGTTTTTT
CSARVTGTGELFF
>TRBV11-2|many|TRBJ2-3|TRBD2
TGTGCCAGCAGCTTGTCAGCGGGAGAGACAGATACGCAGTATTTT
CASSLSAGETDTQYF
>TRBV6-5|many|TRBJ1-1|.
TGTGCCAGCAGCTACGAGAGAGTGACTGAAGCTTTCTTT
CASSYERVTEAFF
>TRBV6-5|many|TRBJ1-1|.
TGTGCCAGCATACAGAGAAAAGCTTTCTTT
CASIQRKAFF
>TRBV7-9|.|TRBJ2-3|.
TGTGCCAGCAGCTCCTGGACCGCCCCAGATACGCAGTATTTT
CASSSWTAPDTQYF
>TRBV30|many|TRBJ2-7|.
TGTGCCTCCCAGGAAGGTTCCTACGAGCAGTACTTC
CASQEGSYEQYF
>TRBV6-1|many|TRBJ1-4|TRBD1
TGTGCCAGCAGTCAAGGACAGGGGGTAAATGAAAAACTGTTTTTT
CASSQGQGVNEKLFF
>TRBV6-5|many|TRBJ2-3|.
TGTGCCAGCAGTTTAAGCTGGGCAGATACGCAGTATTTT
CASSLSWADTQYF
>TRBV11-2|many|TRBJ1-1|.
TGTGCCAGCAGCTTCTTGGTGAACACTGAAGCTTTCTTT
CASSFLVNTEAFF
>TRBV6-1|many|TRBJ2-2|.
TGTGCCAGAAACTACCAAAATCCGGGCGGCCCCGGGGAGCTGTTTTTT
CARNYQNPGGPGELFF
>TRBV19|.|TRBJ2-5|.
TGTGCCAGTAGTATAGGATGGAGGGGGAAGTCAACTTCGGAGACCCAGTACTTC
CASSIGWRGKSTSETQYF
>TRBV7-2|many|TRBJ2-5|.
TGTGCCAGCAGCTTAGCGCACCTCCCCCAAGAGACCCAGTACTTC
CASSLAHLPQETQYF
>TRBV6-2/TRBV6-3|many|TRBJ2-7|.
TGTGCCAGCAGAGCGGTAGCAAACCTCTACGAGCAGTACTTC
CASRAVANLYEQYF
>TRBV7-9|many|TRBJ2-2|.
TGTGCCAGCAGCTTAGCTACCGATGCTGGGGAGCTGTTTTTT
CASSLATDAGELFF
>TRBV6-4|many|TRBJ2-3|.
TGTGCCAGCAGTGACTCGGCGTCCAGGGGGGACACAGATACGCAGTATTTT
CASSDSASRGDTDTQYF
>TRBV29-1|many|TRBJ1-6|.
TGCAGCGAAAGGGAGTATTCACCCCTCCACTTT
CSEREYSPLHF
>TRBV6-2/TRBV6-3|many|TRBJ2-1|.
TGTGCCAGCAGTTACTCGGGCGGAAGCTACCATGAGCAGTTCTTC
CASSYSGGSYHEQFF
>TRBV28|many|TRBJ2-5|.
TGTGCCAGCAGTTTATCCGACAGGAAGACCCAGTACTTC
CASSLSDRKTQYF
>TRBV11-2|many|TRBJ1-2|.
TGTGCCAGCCATAGTCTGGGAGGCTGGGGAAACTATGGCTACACCTTC
CASHSLGGWGNYGYTF
>TRBV13|many|TRBJ2-1|TRBD2
TGTGCCAGCAGCTTAGGAGCGGGAGGAGTTGGCGCCTACAATGAGCAGTTCTTC
CASSLGAGGVGAYNEQFF
>TRBV5-1|many|TRBJ1-2|.
TGCGCCAGCAGCTTGGCCGAGGGGATGCAGCATGGCTACACCTTC
CASSLAEGMQHGYTF
>TRBV5-1|many|TRBJ2-6|.
TGCGCCAGCAGCTTGGTAGGCAGCTCTGGGGCCAACGTCCTGACTTTC
CASSLVGSSGANVLTF
>TRBV7-9|many|TRBJ2-1|TRBD2
TGTGCCAGCAGCTATAGCGGGAGGGCCACTTTC
CASSYSGRATF
>TRBV2|many|TRBJ2-4|TRBD2
TGTGCCAGCATCGCTCCCGAGGCGGGAGGTAAAAACATTCAGTACTTC
CASIAPEAGGKNIQYF
>TRBV5-1|many|TRBJ2-5|TRBD1
TGCGCCAGCAGACAGGGGCTTAGGGAAGAGACCCAGTACTTC
CASRQGLREETQYF
>TRBV30|many|TRBJ1-2|.
TGTGCCTGGTATGGAGGCTATGGCTACACCTTC
CAWYGGYGYTF
>TRBV29-1|many|TRBJ2-3|TRBD1
TGCAGCGTAGCTCACATAACAGGGGTGCCAGATACGCAGTATTTT
CSVAHITGVPDTQYF
>TRBV7-9|few|TRBJ2-6|.
TGTGCCAGCAGCTTAAGAGGCCCGCGCTCTGGGGCCAACGTCCTGACTTTC
CASSLRGPRSGANVLTF
>TRBV20-1|.|TRBJ1-1|.
TGCAGTGCCCCCGGTGGTGAAGCTTTCTTT
CSAPGGEAFF
>TRBV20-1|many|TRBJ1-5|.
TGCAGTGCTAGTCCAGGGCTATTGTACCAGCATTTT
CSASPGLLYQHF
>TRBV12-3/TRBV12-4|many|TRBJ1-1|.
TGTGCCAGCAGAAAGGGCGGCGGGGACACTGAAGCTTTCTTT
CASRKGGGDTEAFF
>TRBV19|.|TRBJ1-2|.
TGTGCCACCAACCCAAGCCCGGGGCTTAACTATGGCTACACCTTC
CATNPSPGLNYGYTF
>TRBV5-1|many|TRBJ2-3|.
TGCGCCAGCAGCTTGGAGGGCGGGACTTCGCAGTATTTT
CASSLEGGTSQYF
>TRBV5-8|many|TRBJ2-1|.
TGTGCCAGCAGCCGGACACCCAACAATGAGCAGTTCTTC
CASSRTPNNEQFF
>TRBV5-1|many|TRBJ2-3|TRBD2
TGCGCCAGCAGCTTGGTGGTTCGCGGGAGGGCTCCTCCAGATACGCAGTATTTT
CASSLVVRGRAPPDTQYF
>TRBV6-2/TRBV6-3|many|TRBJ1-2|.
TGTGCCAGCACCGGACACTATGGCTACACCTTC
CASTGHYGYTF
>TRBV28|many|TRBJ2-3|TRBD2
TGTGCCAGCGGGGGGGATCGCACAGATACGCAGTATTTT
CASGGDRTDTQYF
>TRBV6-5|many|TRBJ1-1|.
TGTGCCAGCAAGCGTTGGACTGAAGCTTTCTTT
CASKRWTEAFF
>TRBV7-2|many|TRBJ1-1|.
TGTGCCAGCAGCTTCAGCATGAACACTGAAGCTTTCTTT
CASSFSMNTEAFF
>TRBV20-1|many|TRBJ2-3|.
TGCAGTGCCGAGGGGTTTTTCCTTGATACGCAGTATTTT
CSAEGFFLDTQYF
>TRBV7-8|many|TRBJ2-6|TRBD1
TGTGCCAGCAGCTTAGTGGGGACAGGGGACGTTAAGGCCAACGTCCTGACTTTC
CASSLVGTGDVKANVLTF
>TRBV14|many|TRBJ1-1|.
TGTGCCAGCAGCGAACAGGGATTGAACACTGAAGCTTTCTTT
CASSEQGLNTEAFF
>TRBV27|many|TRBJ1-5|TRBD1
TGTGCCAGCAGCACCACCTACAGGGGGCGCTGGGGTCAGCCCCAGCATTTT
CASSTTYRGRWGQPQHF
>TRBV18|.|TRBJ2-3|.
TGTGCCAGCTCACCTGACACTAGTTCCAGGACAGATACGCAGTATTTT
CASSPDTSSRTDTQYF